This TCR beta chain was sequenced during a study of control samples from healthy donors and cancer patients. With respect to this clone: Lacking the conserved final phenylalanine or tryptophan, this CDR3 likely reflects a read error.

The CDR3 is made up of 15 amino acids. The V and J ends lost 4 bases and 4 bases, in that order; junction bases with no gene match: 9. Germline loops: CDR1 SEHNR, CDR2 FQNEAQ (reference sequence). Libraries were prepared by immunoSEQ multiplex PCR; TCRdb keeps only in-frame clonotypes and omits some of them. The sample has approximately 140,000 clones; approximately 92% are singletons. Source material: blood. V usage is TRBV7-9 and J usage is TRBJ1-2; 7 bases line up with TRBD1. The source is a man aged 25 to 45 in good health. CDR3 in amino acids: CASSSSGGIGYGYTV. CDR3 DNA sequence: TGTGCCAGCAGCTCCTCAGGGGGTATTGGCTATGGCTACACCGTC.